One and the same sample provided the 7 T cell receptor beta chains below, sequenced in a study of CD8+CD57+ T cells in acquired aplastic anemia. Profiling that covered TCR beta VDJ and CDR3 relied on genomic DNA as its template. TCRdb re-called the reads with MiXCR, one entry per CDR3 protein. The sample lists about 420,000 distinct CDR3 sequences, 55% to 70% occurring once. Input material: sorted CD4+, CD8+, or CD8+CD57+ T cells (not recorded which) from PBMCs. The receptor set was obtained from a human donor in good health, serving as a control.

The rearrangement joins TRBV11-1 to TRBJ1-2; D might be TRBD1 (6 bases). CDR3 size: 14 residues. Germline V gene lookup returns CDR1 SGHAT and CDR2 FQDESV (reference sequence). The ends were cut back, 6 bases at V and 4 bases at J, with 15 bases in the middle. DNA for the CDR3: TGTGCCAGCAGTGGGGACATGAACATCTATGGCTACACCTTC. This gives the protein CASSGDMNIYGYTF.

On this clonotype: The junction does not match germline at one end; this may be a read error. The chain recombines TRBV19 with TRBJ2-7, with D uncertain. Germline loops: CDR1 LNHDA, CDR2 SQIVND (reference sequence). This CDR3 is built from 12 residues. DNA of the CDR3: TGCGCCAGAGGATCCAACTCCTACGAGCAGTACTTC. Residues: CARGSNSYEQYF.

This chain joins TRBV20-1 and TRBJ1-5; a weak D match, TRBD1 (5 bases). CDR3 size: 15 residues. The germline gives CDR1 DFQATT, CDR2 SNEGSKA (reference sequence). V was pared by 6 bases and J by 3 bases, with 18 bases between. In DNA, the CDR3 is TGCAGTGCCGAGAGACGGGGGTGGGCCAATCAGCCCCAGCATTTT. It codes for CSAERRGWANQPQHF.

This clonotype was seen ten or more times. The V gene is TRBV4-1, the J gene TRBJ2-7; no clear D gene. The length of the CDR3 is 12 residues. From germline, CDR1 is MGHRA and CDR2 YSYEKL. Trimming shortened V by 0 bases and J by 4 bases, and 4 bases separated the two germline ends. The CDR3 DNA follows: TGCGCCAGCAGCCAAGATCGGTACGAGCAGTACTTC. This sequence encodes CASSQDRYEQYF.

This clonotype is a singleton in its sample. The conserved closing phenylalanine or tryptophan is absent in this CDR3, likely reflecting a read error. Because the CDR3's place on the DNA is in doubt, the DNA is left out and the CDR3 is given as listed by TCRdb. The J gene is TRBJ1-2, the V gene TRBV7-9. Germline V gene sequence: CDR1 SEHNR, CDR2 FQNEAQ (reference sequence). The CDR3 totals 13 residues, both ends included. This CDR3 reads CASSTGLGRRTHT.

V is TRBV5-1 and J is TRBJ2-2, with D possibly TRBD2 on 6 matching bases. Germline V gene data show CDR1 as SGHRS and CDR2 as YFSETQ. The CDR3 is 15 residues long. V lost 0 bases and J lost 7, with 13 bases in between. CDR3 region: CASSLVGGNGGELFF. DNA for the CDR3: TGCGCCAGCAGCTTGGTTGGCGGGAATGGCGGGGAGCTGTTTTTT.

The V gene is TRBV10-3, the J gene TRBJ1-2, with D unresolved. The CDR3 runs to 14 residues. CDR1 ENHRY and CDR2 SYGVKD come from the germline V gene. With 4 bases removed from V and 6 bases from J, the gap between germline ends came to 15 bases. The CDR3 DNA is TGTGCCATCAGTGTTGCGAGCACTGAAGATGGCTACACCTTC. Its translation: CAISVASTEDGYTF.